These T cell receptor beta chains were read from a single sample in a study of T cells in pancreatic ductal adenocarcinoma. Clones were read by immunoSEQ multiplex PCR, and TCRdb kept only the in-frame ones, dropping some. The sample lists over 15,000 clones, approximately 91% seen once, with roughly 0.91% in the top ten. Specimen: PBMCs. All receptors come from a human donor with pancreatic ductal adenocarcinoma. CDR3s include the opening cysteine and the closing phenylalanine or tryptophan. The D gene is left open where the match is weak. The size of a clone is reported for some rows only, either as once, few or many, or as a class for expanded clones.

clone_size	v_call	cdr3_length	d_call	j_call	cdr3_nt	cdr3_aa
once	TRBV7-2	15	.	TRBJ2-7	TGTGCCAGCAGCTTAAACGGGGGTCCCAACTACGAGCAGTACTTC	CASSLNGGPNYEQYF
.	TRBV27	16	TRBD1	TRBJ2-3	TGTGCCAGCAGTCCAAGGGACAGGGGGCGTACAGATACGCAGTATTTT	CASSPRDRGRTDTQYF
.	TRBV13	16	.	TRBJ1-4	TGTGCCAGCAGCATAGGGGAGGAGGGGCCTAATGAAAAACTGTTTTTT	CASSIGEEGPNEKLFF
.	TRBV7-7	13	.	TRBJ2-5	TGTGCCAGCAGCACTGGGGCCCAAGAGACCCAGTACTTC	CASSTGAQETQYF
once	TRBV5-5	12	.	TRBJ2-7	TGTGCCAGCAGCTTGGCGGGGTTCGAGCAGTACTTC	CASSLAGFEQYF
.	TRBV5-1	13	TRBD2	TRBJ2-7	TGCGCCAGCAGCTTGACGACTAGCGAGGAGCAGTACTTC	CASSLTTSEEQYF
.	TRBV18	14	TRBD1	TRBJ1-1	TGTGCCAGCTCGGACAGGAAAGGAGACACTGAAGCTTTCTTT	CASSDRKGDTEAFF
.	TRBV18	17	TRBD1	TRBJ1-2	TGTGCCAGCTCACCTGGAGGGACAGGTGGAATAAACTATGGCTACACCTTC	CASSPGGTGGINYGYTF
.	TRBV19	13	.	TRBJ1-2	TGTGCCAGTAGTTTCTCCGGGGTGAGTGGCTACACCTTC	CASSFSGVSGYTF
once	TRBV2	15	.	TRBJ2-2	TGTGCCAGCAAGGCGGCAGGGCCTTTTACCGGGGAGCTGTTTTTT	CASKAAGPFTGELFF
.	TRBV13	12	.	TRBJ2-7	TGTGCCAGCAGCCCCCGGGGAGGCGAGCAGTACTTC	CASSPRGGEQYF
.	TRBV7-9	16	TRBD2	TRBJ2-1	TGTGCCAGCAGCTTATTACTAGCGGGGGATCGGAATGAGCAGTTCTTC	CASSLLLAGDRNEQFF
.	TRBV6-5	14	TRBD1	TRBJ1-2	TGTGCCAGCAGTGTTCGGACAGGGGGCGATGGCTACACCTTC	CASSVRTGGDGYTF
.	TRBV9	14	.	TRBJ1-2	TGTGCCAGCAGCGTAGCGGAGGCCCCAAAGGGCTACACCTTC	CASSVAEAPKGYTF
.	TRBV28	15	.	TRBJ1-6	TGTGCCAGCAGTTTAGGGGACATTTATAATTCACCCCTCCACTTT	CASSLGDIYNSPLHF
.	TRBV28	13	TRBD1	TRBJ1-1	TGTGCCAGCAGTTTATTCGACAGGGGGTTCGGTTTCTTT	CASSLFDRGFGFF
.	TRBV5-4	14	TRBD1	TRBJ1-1	TGTGCCAGCAGCCCGGACAGGCGGAACACTGAAGCTTTCTTT	CASSPDRRNTEAFF
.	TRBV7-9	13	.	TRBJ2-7	TGTGCCAGCGGTGTACGTAGCTCCTACGAGCAGTACTTC	CASGVRSSYEQYF
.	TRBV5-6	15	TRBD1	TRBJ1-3	TGTGCCAGCAGCTTTGACAGGGGACCTGGAAACACCATATATTTT	CASSFDRGPGNTIYF
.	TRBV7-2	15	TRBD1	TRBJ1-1	TGTGCCAGCAGCTTAGCTACAGGGGGCTACACTGAAGCTTTCTTT	CASSLATGGYTEAFF
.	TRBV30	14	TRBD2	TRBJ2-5	TGTGCCTGTACGGGACTAGCAGGCCAAGAGACCCAGTACTTC	CACTGLAGQETQYF
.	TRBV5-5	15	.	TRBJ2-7	TGTGCCAGCAGCTGGGCAGATCTTAGCTCCTACGAGCAGTACTTC	CASSWADLSSYEQYF